A single sample gave rise to the 16 T cell receptor beta chains below, sequenced in a study of T cell repertoires in cytomegalovirus infection. TCRdb itself ran the reads through MiXCR, one entry per CDR3 protein. The table lists some 150,000 distinct CDR3 sequences, 5.5% to 8% of them singletons. The sequencing input was PBMCs. All receptors derive from a human donor in good health (CMV status not recorded). Some clones in this sample may be carry-over from other donors' samples.

This clonotype occurred many times. The chain is built from TRBV7-2 and TRBJ1-2; no clear D. Looked up from germline, CDR1 is SGHTA and CDR2 is FQGNSA. CDR3 length: 15 residues. V lost 5 bases and J 4 bases, leaving 17 bases between the germline ends. CDR3 residues: CASSLGGSLFYGYTF. DNA of the CDR3: TGTGCCAGCAGCCTTGGCGGTAGTTTATTCTATGGCTACACCTTC.

This clonotype was observed a single time. The rearrangement links TRBV13 to TRBJ1-2, with D possibly TRBD1 on 5 matching bases. CDR3 length equals 15 residues. V lost 5 bases and J lost 4, with 17 bases in between. In germline, CDR1 is PRHDT, CDR2 FYEKMQ (reference sequence). Here the CDR3 reads CASSQGDRSGYGYTF. CDR3 nucleotide sequence: TGTGCCAGCAGCCAAGGAGACAGATCGGGCTATGGCTACACCTTC.

Notes on this clonotype: One base away lies a much larger clone, so this may be a sequencing read error. CDR3 region: CASSLGDREQFF. The CDR3 region has the DNA TGTGCCAGCAGCCTCGGGGACCGTGAGCAGTTCTTC. V and J are TRBV7-3 and TRBJ2-1, with D perhaps assigned TRBD1 or TRBD2 (5 bases each). Germline loops: CDR1 SGHTA, CDR2 FQGTGA. V was clipped by 5 bases and J by 9 bases, with 11 bases between them. The CDR3 sequence is 12 residues long.

In its sample, this clonotype was seen many times. J is TRBJ2-1 and V is TRBV7-6; no reliable D call. Germline V lookup: CDR1 SGHVS, CDR2 FNYEAQ. Trimming cost V 7 bases and J 2 bases, with 18 bases left between them. The CDR3 totals 16 residues. CDR3 nucleotide sequence: TGTGCCAGCATCCCGGCCCCGCTAGAGGCCTACAATGAGCAGTTCTTC. Its translation: CASIPAPLEAYNEQFF.

This clonotype was detected only a few times. The chain recombines TRBV20-1 with TRBJ2-1; TRBD1 agrees at 8 bases. The CDR3 totals 12 residues. Per the germline V gene, CDR1 is DFQATT and CDR2 is SNEGSKA (reference sequence). V shed 8 bases, J shed 5 bases, and the junction held 5 bases outside the gene matches. This CDR3 reads CSSGQGHNEQFF. The CDR3 region has the DNA TGCAGTTCCGGACAGGGACACAATGAGCAGTTCTTC.

With respect to this clonotype: It is likely a read error, because the conserved phenylalanine at the end of the CDR3 is missing. The chain has TRBV15 and TRBJ1-4; tentatively, D is TRBD1 (5 bases). V was pared by 5 bases and J by 8 bases, with 15 bases between. Germline-derived CDR1 and CDR2 are LNHNV and YYDKDF (reference sequence). This CDR3 has 14 amino acids. The CDR3 DNA sequence: TGTGCCACCAGCCTAGACGACAGTACGGAAAAACTGTTTTCT. Protein product: CATSLDDSTEKLFS.

This clonotype appeared a few times. This chain uses TRBV6-2 or TRBV6-3 with TRBJ1-2; a weak D match, TRBD1 (5 bases). The CDR3 loop spans 16 amino acids. Trimming cost V 6 bases and J 6 bases, with 23 bases left between them. Looked up from germline, CDR1 is MNHEY and CDR2 is SVGEGT. The CDR3 DNA reads as TGTGCCAGCAGCCCCATCTTGAAACAGGATTATGATGGCTACACCTTC. It encodes CASSPILKQDYDGYTF.

This clonotype was observed many times. The V call is TRBV20-1, the J call TRBJ1-6; D is possibly TRBD1 (5 bases). The CDR3 consists of 12 residues. V shed 1 base and J shed 10 bases, with 8 bases lying between them. Looked up from germline, CDR1 is DFQATT and CDR2 is SNEGSKA (reference sequence). CDR3 sequence: CSARAQGSPLHF. The CDR3, as DNA: TGCAGTGCTAGAGCGCAGGGCTCACCCCTCCACTTT.

This chain joins TRBV28 and TRBJ2-1; D gene uncertain. The length of the CDR3 is 11 residues. V lost 3 bases and J lost 6, with 3 bases in between. Germline values: CDR1 MDHEN, CDR2 SYDVKM. The CDR3 reads CASSLFNEQFF. For the CDR3, the DNA is TGTGCCAGCAGTTTGTTCAATGAGCAGTTCTTC.

The V gene is TRBV18, the J gene TRBJ1-2; 8 bases fit TRBD1. The trim removed 4 bases at V and 1 base at J, leaving 8 bases unmatched. The CDR3 is 16 amino acids. Per the germline V gene, CDR1 is KGHSH and CDR2 is LQKENI. The CDR3, as DNA: TGTGCCAGCTCACGCGAGACAGGGGCCGGTAACTATGGCTACACCTTC. Translating gives CASSRETGAGNYGYTF.

This clonotype has at least ten counts. This rearrangement joins TRBV4-3 to TRBJ1-3; no clear D. Germline V gene data show CDR1 as LGHNA and CDR2 as YSLEER. The germline V and J ends were trimmed by 6 bases and 1 base, with 13 bases remaining between them. The CDR3 runs to 15 residues. The CDR3 reads CASSSHRGSGNTIYF. CDR3 bases: TGCGCCAGCAGTTCCCACCGGGGTTCTGGAAACACCATATATTTT.

This clonotype has just a few counts. V usage is TRBV12-5 and J usage is TRBJ2-1; no clear D gene. The CDR3 spans 14 residues. V gave up 7 bases and J gave up 5 bases, with 15 bases separating them. CDR1 and CDR2 from the germline V gene are LGHNT and FRNRAP. The CDR3, as DNA: TGTGCTAGTGCCCCGGGTTCCGGGCACAATGAGCAGTTCTTC. This translates into CASAPGSGHNEQFF.

This clonotype has a count of ten or more. The chain carries TRBV7-2 and TRBJ1-5, with D unclear. V lost 4 bases and J lost 4, with 8 bases in between. The CDR3 is 13 amino acids. Germline CDR1 and CDR2: SGHTA and FQGNSA. This chain's CDR3 is CASSSRRNQPQHF. The CDR3 DNA follows: TGTGCCAGCAGCTCCCGACGGAATCAGCCCCAGCATTTT.

This clonotype was seen ten or more times. The J gene is TRBJ1-2, the V gene TRBV28; D is ambiguous. V was trimmed by 3 bases and J by 7 bases, leaving 12 bases between them. The germline CDR1 and CDR2 sequences are MDHEN and SYDVKM. This CDR3 is built from 13 residues. DNA of the CDR3: TGTGCCAGCAGTTTTTGGGTTTTAAGTGGCTACACCTTC. This codes for CASSFWVLSGYTF.

This clonotype has ten or more counts. The chain links TRBV5-1 to TRBJ2-6; the D is unclear. Germline-derived CDR1 and CDR2 are SGHRS and YFSETQ. V lost 1 base and J 2 bases, leaving 7 bases between the germline ends. CDR3 size: 15 residues. CDR3 sequence reads: CASSLSITGANVLTF. The CDR3 DNA is TGCGCCAGCAGCTTGTCGATTACTGGGGCCAACGTCCTGACTTTC.

The table lists this clonotype with a few counts. This chain links TRBV18 with TRBJ2-1; perhaps D is TRBD1 or TRBD2 (6 bases each). The CDR3 is 13 amino acids. Trimming took off 2 bases at V and 8 bases at J, with 10 bases between the two ends. Germline CDR1 is KGHSH and CDR2 is LQKENI. The CDR3 spells CASSPGGPDEQFF. DNA of the CDR3: TGTGCCAGCTCACCAGGGGGGCCGGATGAGCAGTTCTTC.